The present entry profiles one T cell receptor (beta chain) with its context. Its antigen is still unknown. This sample was taken from a study of CD8+ T cells in alopecia areata. The study's findings and limits: Mice showed clearer TCR sharing than patients did, a gap that was possibly HLA-related. In blood and scalp, many expanded lesional clones persisted during tofacitinib.

The CDR3 consists of 15 residues. Germline V gives CDR1 SGHRS, CDR2 YFSETQ. Unmatched junction bases numbered 7, after V lost 4 bases and J lost 3 bases. Treatment here: oral pan-JAK inhibitor, 5-10 mg twice daily. RNA, once extracted, was reverse transcribed into cDNA for use as the sequencing template. The assay was immunoSEQ multiplex PCR, and TCRdb's table has in-frame clones only and misses some. Counted here are 110,000 to 150,000 clones, around 86% occurring once; the ten biggest clones make up approximately 13%. The sequenced sample was CD8+ T cells sorted from blood, obtained at week 4, from a patient treated with tofacitinib. The V and J genes are TRBV5-1 and TRBJ1-1; 9 bases map to TRBD1. The sequence derives from a human donor with alopecia areata. CDR3: CASSNEQGADTEAFF. CDR3 in DNA: TGCGCCAGCAGCAACGAACAGGGGGCGGACACTGAAGCTTTCTTT.